Sequencing of this T cell receptor (beta chain) was carried out in a study of breast tumors, draining lymph nodes, adjacent tissues. Regarding the study as a whole: That most tumor T cells come from lymph nodes remained unproven.

TCRdb reprocessed the multiplex PCR reads via MiXCR and lists one record per CDR3 protein. The data show tens of thousands of distinct CDR3 sequences, roughly 59% seen once. This clonotype was observed many times. Antigen: not known. This could be a read error, since a much larger clone is one nucleotide away. This TCR came from a female donor with breast cancer. Some clones in this sample may be carry-over from other donors' samples. The sequencing sample was made of breast tumor tissue.

The CDR3 nucleotides are TGTGCCAGCAGTCATGGGGGTCCCTACGAGCAGTACTTC. It is translated as CASSHGGPYEQYF. The J gene is TRBJ2-7, the V gene TRBV6-6, with D possibly called TRBD1 or TRBD2 (5 bases each). V was clipped by 5 bases and J by 2 bases, with 10 bases between them. Germline V gene data show CDR1 as MNHNY and CDR2 as SVGAGI (reference sequence). The CDR3 length is 13 residues.